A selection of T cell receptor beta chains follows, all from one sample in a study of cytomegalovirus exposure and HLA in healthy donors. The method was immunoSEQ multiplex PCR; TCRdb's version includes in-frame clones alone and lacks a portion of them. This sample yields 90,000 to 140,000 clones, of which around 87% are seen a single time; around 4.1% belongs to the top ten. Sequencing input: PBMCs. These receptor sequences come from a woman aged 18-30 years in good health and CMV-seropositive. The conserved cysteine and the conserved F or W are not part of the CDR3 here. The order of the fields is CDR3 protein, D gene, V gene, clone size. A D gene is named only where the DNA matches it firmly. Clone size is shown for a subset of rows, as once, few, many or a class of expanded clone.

ASSAAGTGGTEAF,TRBD1,TRBV9,-
ATWTEAANTIY,-,TRBV6-6,-
ASLIGTAQLTGELF,TRBD1,TRBV28,once
SVLTAYEQY,-,TRBV29-1,once
ASSQGQNYEQY,TRBD1,TRBV28,-
ASRPEGARGNEQF,-,TRBV28,-
ASSVDPGATSVQY,-,TRBV9,-
GGRRQGFNQPQH,TRBD1,TRBV18,once
ASSYGTGLNSGANVLT,TRBD1,TRBV18,once
ASSEQGAGQPQH,TRBD1,TRBV27,few
ASSPQGPPNTEAF,-,TRBV5-1,-
SGGDVDISYNEQF,-,TRBV29-1,-
ASSPTGVSNQPQH,TRBD1,TRBV5-1,-
ASSSLRGPQH,-,TRBV6-5,-
ASSLLGTANTEAF,TRBD1,TRBV27,-
ASSHQTGGGYGYT,TRBD1,TRBV16,-
ASSPAGGSGNTIY,TRBD1,TRBV9,once
RQGGNYGYT,TRBD1,TRBV20-1,few
ASSLGTSGIYEQY,TRBD2,TRBV7-3,-
ASSPLTTGPEKLF,-,TRBV28,-
ASSLGGTYEQY,-,TRBV7-9,-
ASSSSGRAINEQF,TRBD2,TRBV7-9,-
ASSPIQTSGQETQY,TRBD2,TRBV6-6,-
SVVWDRARHEQY,TRBD1,TRBV29-1,-
ASSEAGGSTDTQY,TRBD2,TRBV6-4,few
ASSQDSPTEAF,-,TRBV10-1,once
ASSERGATDTQY,TRBD2,TRBV6-4,few
ASSITSGLAKNIQY,TRBD2,TRBV7-9,-
ASSEVKGQAGSSQY,TRBD1,TRBV2,-
ASSGTDRVGNEQY,TRBD1,TRBV25-1,-
ASSTSTGGFTNEKLF,TRBD1,TRBV7-9,-
ASSYSGTGPYEQY,TRBD1,TRBV6-5,-
ASSFPDREENIQY,-,TRBV28,once
AISEGGTDEQY,-,TRBV10-3,-
ATSRGEPGGRGTEAF,-,TRBV15,-
ASRPRGDSYQPQH,TRBD1,TRBV6-6,once
ASSEAAGLGAYEQY,-,TRBV2,-
ASSSQGAGGEKLF,TRBD1,TRBV5-1,-
ASSLVVDTEAF,-,TRBV11-2,few
ASSLSRGRNEQF,-,TRBV7-3,-
ASSLFGRGSEAF,TRBD1,TRBV5-4,-